Listed below are T cell receptor beta chains from one sample, sequenced in a study of T-cell reconstitution after alpha-beta-depleted transplantation in children. TCRdb independently ran MiXCR on the PCR reads; one entry per CDR3 protein. Of just over 350,000 distinct CDR3 sequences in the sample, about an eighth were seen once. The specimen was PBMCs, collected from the stem cell graft. These receptors were collected from a human donor who donated a stem cell graft to a child with Fanconi anemia. Both conserved end residues are trimmed from each CDR3. Clone size is stated in some rows and not others, as once, few, many or a class when expanded.

TRBV29-1 12 few SVATGTMGTEAF
TRBV3-1 12 - ASSQPGQGAKLF
TRBV11-2 16 - ASSFGAGQYSGANVLT
TRBV4-3 12 - ASSQDTDSYEQY
TRBV5-1 13 many ASSLEGAGYNEQF
TRBV5-1 16 - ASSPRLGRGVSYNEQF
TRBV12-3/TRBV12-4 13 - ASRETGRDNQPQH
TRBV4-2 12 - ASSPRDLAYEQY
TRBV5-1 12 few ASSLAGQHYGYT
TRBV5-1 12 - ASSLNGGIETQY
TRBV27 13 many ASSLSQDVSYEQY
TRBV5-1 13 many ASSLGGGTYNEQF
TRBV5-1 13 few ASSLSSPPKETQY
TRBV11-1 13 many ASSLGPGSDTEAF